Listed below are T cell receptor beta chains from one sample, sequenced in a study of post-analysis software for immune sequencing data. TCRdb fed the PCR reads into MiXCR, producing one record per CDR3 protein. The sample shows approximately 770,000 distinct CDR3 sequences, around 45% of them seen only once. The specimen sequenced was blood. All receptors derive from a girl between 5 and 17 years old with multiple sclerosis. The CDR3 runs from the conserved cysteine through the conserved F or W. The order of the fields is V gene, clone size, J gene, D gene, CDR3 protein. The D gene is left open where the match is weak. The size entry is marked missing in some rows and otherwise reads once, few, many or a size class.

V gene: TRBV12-3/TRBV12-4; clone size: NA; J gene: TRBJ2-7; D gene: TRBD2; CDR3 protein: CASKPESGSVYEQYF
V gene: TRBV9; clone size: NA; J gene: TRBJ2-7; D gene: NA; CDR3 protein: CASSSPVEGNEQYF
V gene: TRBV5-6; clone size: NA; J gene: TRBJ2-7; D gene: NA; CDR3 protein: CASSLMGQTTVYEQYF
V gene: TRBV4-3; clone size: NA; J gene: TRBJ2-1; D gene: NA; CDR3 protein: CASSVQDGSNEQFF
V gene: TRBV6-2/TRBV6-3; clone size: NA; J gene: TRBJ2-3; D gene: TRBD2; CDR3 protein: CASSSNPGTTSTDTQYF
V gene: TRBV7-6; clone size: NA; J gene: TRBJ2-1; D gene: TRBD2; CDR3 protein: CASSPVEAEFSSGVNNEQFF
V gene: TRBV6-6; clone size: NA; J gene: TRBJ2-7; D gene: TRBD1; CDR3 protein: CASSVRDRDSFHEQYF
V gene: TRBV6-5; clone size: few; J gene: TRBJ2-1; D gene: TRBD2; CDR3 protein: CASSYSGREGPYNEQFF
V gene: TRBV29-1; clone size: few; J gene: TRBJ2-1; D gene: NA; CDR3 protein: CSVEGIVDEQFF
V gene: TRBV6-6; clone size: NA; J gene: TRBJ1-4; D gene: TRBD1; CDR3 protein: CASSSEQGVNEKLFF
V gene: TRBV12-3/TRBV12-4; clone size: NA; J gene: TRBJ2-3; D gene: TRBD2; CDR3 protein: CASSFLAGADTDVRYF
V gene: TRBV7-2; clone size: NA; J gene: TRBJ2-3; D gene: TRBD2; CDR3 protein: CASSPGGGASTDTQYF
V gene: TRBV5-1; clone size: NA; J gene: TRBJ2-3; D gene: NA; CDR3 protein: CASSLEAPPDTQYF
V gene: TRBV7-3; clone size: few; J gene: TRBJ2-3; D gene: TRBD2; CDR3 protein: CASGRAGTDTQYF